This is a list of T cell receptor beta chains from one sample in a study of blood T cell repertoires in COVID-19. This table comes from immunoSEQ multiplex PCR, and its TCRdb copy is limited to in-frame clones, with some not included. This table holds fewer than 80,000 clones, 90% found once. Sequenced input: peripheral blood. These TCRs come from a human donor in a cohort sampled during active COVID-19. The CDR3 runs from the conserved cysteine through the conserved F or W. A D gene is named only where the DNA matches it firmly. For some rows the clone size is stated as once, few or many, or as a class when expanded; others skip it.

>TRBD1|TRBJ1-2|TRBV11-2|-
CASSSLRTGKGYTF
TGTGCCAGCAGCTCCCTTAGGACAGGGAAAGGCTACACCTTC
>TRBD2|TRBJ2-1|TRBV9|-
CASSSTGTSETGEQFF
TGTGCCAGCAGCTCCACCGGGACTAGCGAGACGGGTGAGCAGTTCTTC
>TRBD2|TRBJ2-7|TRBV6-2/TRBV6-3|few
CASSKASGSYEQYF
TGTGCCAGCAGCAAGGCTAGCGGGAGCTACGAGCAGTACTTC
>-|TRBJ2-3|TRBV24-1|-
CATSDWTTYTDTQYF
TGTGCCACCAGTGATTGGACTACTTACACAGATACGCAGTATTTT
>-|TRBJ1-2|TRBV2|-
CASNPNRAYDGYTF
TGTGCCAGCAATCCGAACAGGGCTTATGATGGCTACACCTTC
>-|TRBJ1-1|TRBV6-5|-
CASSVLGEAEAFF
TGTGCCAGCAGCGTACTCGGCGAGGCTGAAGCTTTCTTT
>TRBD2|TRBJ2-7|TRBV4-3|-
CASSQDGRNLAGSYEQYF
TGCGCCAGCAGCCAAGATGGGAGGAACCTAGCGGGATCCTACGAGCAGTACTTC
>-|TRBJ1-2|TRBV5-4|-
CASSLDSYGYTF
TGTGCCAGCAGCTTGGATAGCTATGGCTACACCTTC
>TRBD1|TRBJ2-7|TRBV10-1|few
CASSEQQGDSYEQYF
TGCGCCAGCAGTGAGCAACAGGGGGACTCCTACGAGCAGTACTTC
>-|TRBJ2-7|TRBV21-1|-
CASSKALRDRGQYF
TGTGCCAGCAGCAAAGCGCTCCGGGACAGGGGGCAGTACTTC
>TRBD1|TRBJ1-6|TRBV5-4|-
CASSFPGQGNSPLHF
TGTGCCAGCAGCTTCCCCGGACAGGGGAATTCACCCCTCCACTTT
>-|TRBJ1-2|TRBV3-1/TRBV3-2|once
CASSPPAQTYGYTF
TGTGCCAGCAGCCCTCCGGCACAGACATATGGCTACACCTTC
>-|TRBJ1-6|TRBV9|-
CASSNGHASIYNSPLHF
TGTGCCAGCAGCAACGGACACGCTTCCATCTATAATTCACCCCTCCACTTT
>-|TRBJ1-6|TRBV10-3|once
CAISERGVIYNSPLHF
TGTGCCATCAGTGAGAGAGGAGTTATTTATAATTCACCCCTCCACTTT
>TRBD1|TRBJ2-7|TRBV6-5|-
CASRGPGQGSYEQYF
TGTGCCAGCAGGGGTCCGGGACAGGGATCCTACGAGCAGTACTTC
>TRBD2|TRBJ2-5|TRBV7-2|-
CASSLGDYNQETQYF
TGTGCCAGCAGCCTAGGGGACTACAACCAAGAGACCCAGTACTTC
>TRBD1|TRBJ2-7|TRBV10-3|-
CAISTGEISYEQYF
TGTGCCATCAGTACAGGGGAGATCTCCTACGAGCAGTACTTC
>-|TRBJ2-5|TRBV11-2|-
CASSLMRIGGTQYF
TGTGCCAGCAGCTTAATGAGGATTGGCGGGACCCAGTACTTC
>TRBD1|TRBJ1-6|TRBV7-2|once
CASSPNRGYNSPLHF
TGTGCCAGCAGCCCCAACAGGGGCTATAATTCACCCCTCCACTTT
>-|TRBJ2-7|TRBV12-3/TRBV12-4|-
CASKTGSYEQYF
TGTGCCAGCAAGACGGGCTCCTACGAGCAGTACTTC
>TRBD1|TRBJ1-1|TRBV5-4|-
CASSWTGGRDTEAFF
TGTGCCAGCAGCTGGACAGGGGGCAGGGACACTGAAGCTTTCTTT
>TRBD1|TRBJ1-2|TRBV6-2/TRBV6-3|-
CASSTDRPTNYGYTF
TGTGCCAGCAGCACGGACAGGCCAACCAACTATGGCTACACCTTC
>-|TRBJ2-2|TRBV12-1|-
CASSLRGAGCTGELFF
TGTGCCAGCAGCTTGAGAGGGGCGGGATGCACCGGGGAGCTGTTTTTT
>TRBD2|TRBJ2-3|TRBV4-3|-
CASSQDLLAGAGTQYF
TGCGCCAGCAGCCAAGATTTACTAGCGGGAGCCGGTACGCAGTATTTT
>-|TRBJ1-2|TRBV9|-
CASSVTEGLDYGYTF
TGTGCCAGCAGCGTAACCGAGGGTCTGGACTATGGCTACACCTTC
>TRBD2|TRBJ2-7|TRBV10-3|-
CAINTLAGGEQYF
TGTGCCATCAATACCCTAGCGGGAGGCGAGCAGTACTTC
>-|TRBJ2-2|TRBV19|-
CATASANTGELFF
TGTGCCACCGCTAGCGCCAACACCGGGGAGCTGTTTTTT
>TRBD2|TRBJ2-1|TRBV7-2|-
CAAGTSGYNEQFF
TGTGCCGCAGGGACTAGCGGTTACAATGAGCAGTTCTTC
>-|TRBJ2-7|TRBV20-1|-
CSARGRGGPYF
TGCAGTGCTAGGGGCAGGGGAGGGCCGTACTTC
>TRBD1|TRBJ1-2|TRBV24-1|-
CATSDRGLSNYGYTF
TGTGCCACCAGTGACAGGGGGCTAAGTAACTATGGCTACACCTTC
>-|TRBJ1-5|TRBV4-3|-
CASSHGRGGQPQHF
TGCGCCAGCAGCCACGGGAGGGGAGGTCAGCCCCAGCATTTT
>TRBD1|TRBJ2-4|TRBV5-5|-
CASSFDRGRNIQYF
TGTGCCAGCAGCTTTGACAGGGGTCGAAACATTCAGTACTTC
>-|TRBJ2-7|TRBV27|-
CASNHQRAAAYEQYF
TGTGCCAGCAATCATCAGAGGGCGGCAGCCTACGAGCAGTACTTC
>TRBD2|TRBJ2-2|TRBV7-8|once
CASRSEFSGIPRGTGELFF
TGTGCCAGCAGGAGTGAATTTAGCGGGATCCCTCGAGGCACCGGGGAGCTGTTTTTT
>TRBD1|TRBJ1-1|TRBV14|-
CASSPYLGQLNTEAFF
TGTGCCAGCAGCCCGTACCTGGGACAGCTGAACACTGAAGCTTTCTTT
>-|TRBJ2-1|TRBV30|-
CAWGTGGSYNEQFF
TGTGCCTGGGGAACCGGCGGGTCCTACAATGAGCAGTTCTTC
>-|TRBJ2-5|TRBV12-3/TRBV12-4|once
CASSLKLKETQYF
TGTGCCAGCAGTCTAAAACTTAAGGAGACCCAGTACTTC
>TRBD1|TRBJ1-1|TRBV6-1|-
CASSESQGAKRYTEAFF
TGTGCCAGCAGTGAAAGTCAGGGGGCAAAAAGATACACTGAAGCTTTCTTT
>TRBD1|TRBJ1-3|TRBV7-2|-
CASSLSRRGPGNTIYF
TGTGCCAGCAGCTTATCAAGGAGGGGGCCTGGAAACACCATATATTTT
>-|TRBJ2-5|TRBV19|-
CASSIGAGDEDQYF
TGTGCCAGTAGTATAGGGGCCGGGGATGAGGACCAGTACTTC
>TRBD2|TRBJ2-1|TRBV7-9|-
CASSLEGLAGGEFF
TGTGCCAGCAGCTTAGAGGGACTAGCGGGGGGTGAGTTCTTC
>-|TRBJ2-1|TRBV5-6|-
CASSLWGLNNEQFF
TGTGCCAGCAGCTTGTGGGGCCTTAACAATGAGCAGTTCTTC
>-|TRBJ2-1|TRBV29-1|-
CSVEATYNEQFF
TGCAGCGTTGAGGCCACCTACAATGAGCAGTTCTTC